Described below is a single TCR beta chain sequence and its context. This clone occurred once. Its recognized antigen is unknown. No per-base quality is available; no much larger clone lies one base away. This entry belongs to a study of cytomegalovirus exposure and HLA in healthy donors (dated 2017 in TCRdb). Looking at the study overall: An earlier analysis of around 600 of the donors reported about 290 Gb of sequence data and some 120 million unique TCR beta sequences from 190 million or so T cells. The study profiled the T cell repertoires of some 610 subjects by immunosequencing and related them to cytomegalovirus serostatus. An earlier analysis of several hundred of the donors applied high-throughput TCR beta sequencing to assess whether each TCR beta V gene segment acted as functional or pseudogenic. In a later genetic analysis, genome-wide SNP genotypes for about 55% of the roughly 670 donors were used, and that subset was treated as a discovery cohort. To predict cytomegalovirus infection status, the study brought together high-throughput TCR immunosequencing, statistical association of individual TCRs with disease status, and machine learning. Typing coverage differed by locus: A, B, C, DRB1 and DQB1 were typed in roughly 620-640 donors, DQA1 in about 550, DPA1 in roughly 590, and DPB1 in just under 490. Every repertoire in the discovery cohort had been generated on one and the same sequencing platform. Among some 410 genotyped donors of the cohort, an average of approximately 230,000 unique TCR beta nucleotide sequences were sequenced per donor, around 20% of them non-productive. About 330 gigabases of sequencing data and 91 million or so unique TCR sequences made up an early release that covered 640 HLA-typed donors. Rather than drawing on any new phenotypic data, the later analysis identified candidate immune exposures from TCR beta sequences and the way those sequences occurred across donors. A handful of DR-DQ haplotypes were handled as single units for association and clustering because linkage in the cohort was strong. HLA typing covered class I and class II loci at four-digit resolution. The study aimed to test whether cataloging public T cell receptors could reveal signatures of past pathogen exposure. A later analysis re-examined previously published TCR beta repertoires from more than 650 donors and added high-resolution HLA genotyping to investigate patterns of TCR occurrence. A separate validation cohort of more than 100 different subjects was used in addition to the roughly 700-subject first cohort. Donor age, sex, ethnicity and CMV serostatus were compiled alongside the repertoire data. Among the roughly 380 genotyped donors, 81% belonged to the genetic ancestry cluster associated with self-reported Caucasian donors. Study-level results and caveats: Most TCR sequences were observed very rarely across donors, whereas some public TCRs were present in many individuals. This cohort had only TCR beta chains sequenced, and the lack of alpha or paired-chain data limited which features could be detected. The only immune exposure information available for the cohort was CMV serostatus. When HLA alleles, especially DR and DQ, strongly co-occurred, attributing TCR associations to individual alleles was difficult. A cluster of highly shared sequence variants was judged likely to be a technical artifact of the sequencing pipeline. In a later genetic analysis, fewer N-insertions in productive TCRs were reported among donors in an Asian-associated ancestry cluster than the approximately 710-donor mean. Cytomegalovirus status was reported to be diagnosed by the classifier with high specificity and sensitivity in both the original and validation cohorts. In a later analysis, most CMV-associated TCR beta chains were found to appear HLA-restricted, with HLA associations seemingly driven largely by CMV exposure. An association between a missense DCLRE1C variant and V-gene and J-gene trimming of TCR beta chains was found in a later genetic analysis and replicated in an independent cohort. In a later analysis, HLA-associated TCR beta chains showed more clonal expansion and lower generation probabilities than non-associated chains that were equally common. In the study, some 180 TCR beta chains were listed as associated with cytomegalovirus. Correlated functional status among segregating V segments might be attributable to linkage disequilibrium, but an unknown experimental factor could not be ruled out. In a later analysis, 16,951 TCR beta sequences were associated with specific HLA alleles at a false discovery rate of 0.05. Broadly in line with IMGT annotations, most TCR beta V segments showed up in productive rearrangements about 87% or about 30% of the time in an earlier analysis of 450 to 600 of the donors. In a later analysis, several top co-occurrence clusters were reported to appear linked to parvovirus B19, influenza, CMV and Epstein-Barr virus. A further reported finding was that TCR beta sequences accurately predicted the HLA-A and HLA-B alleles for most subjects in the first cohort. Because some donors lacked HLA typing at each locus, the association tests relied only on the typed subset. Sequencing depth was assumed to be roughly uniform across donors in the presence/absence analyses, though that assumption may not hold. In a later analysis, TCR association rates were found to vary across HLA loci, with the most associated TCRs seen for DRB1 alleles and the fewest for HLA-C alleles. In vitro tests confirmed that a few of the cytomegalovirus-associated TCR beta chains recognize cytomegalovirus antigens. The earlier analysis of around 600 of the donors excluded some 15 rarely observed V segments, including chromosome 9 orphons, because counts were too low. According to the authors, the approach could potentially be generalized to other disease states and immunological phenotypes.

Receptor libraries were prepared by the immunoSEQ multiplex PCR assay. For the multiplex PCR, a mixture combining 60 forward primers for TCR Vbeta segments and 13 reverse primers for TCR Jbeta segments was used. A multiplex PCR assay on genomic DNA amplified the CDR3 region of rearranged TCR beta genes. The Illumina HiSeq System was used to sequence the amplified TCR beta libraries as 87-base-pair reads. The authors' pipeline ran thus. A later analysis tallied 75 million to 95 million unique TCR beta chains across the 600 to 700 repertoires, and around 9.9 million of those chains were shared by two or more donors. Raw reads were error-corrected and collapsed into unique sequences by a nearest-neighbor algorithm in which closely related sequences were merged to remove PCR and sequencing errors. To assign V, D and J gene segments, CDR3 sequences were aligned to IMGT reference sequences. For a sequence to be retained, a match of at least six nucleotides to both a V gene segment and a J gene segment was required. Rearrangements were classified as productive when the CDR3 lacked stop codons and remained in frame with V and J, and all other rearrangements were classified as non-productive. Following IMGT convention, CDR3 was defined as the stretch from the second conserved V-encoded cysteine to the conserved J-encoded phenylalanine. In an earlier analysis of just under 600 of the donors, sequences lacking an unambiguous match to a single V gene segment were excluded. In an earlier analysis of 587 of the donors, a V segment was called functional when productive rearrangements were above 56.7%, and segregating when the standard deviation between donors exceeded 5%. A statistical classification framework was developed to diagnose cytomegalovirus status using the catalog of TCR beta chain sequences. In a later analysis, V and J genes were assigned by comparing TCR nucleotide sequences against IMGT/GENE-DB human TR gene sequences. A later analysis assigned CDR3 sequences and most-parsimonious VDJ recombination scenarios with the TCRdist pipeline. In a later analysis, every TCR beta chain was defined by the combination of its CDR3 amino acid sequence and its V-gene family, and reads without a unique V-gene family were dropped. In a later analysis, a few hundred highly shared, low-generation-probability nucleotide sequences were removed to address suspected cross-contamination and a sequencing artifact. For each public chain, a later analysis derived a clonal expansion index from normalized ranks of inferred template counts within each repertoire. A later analysis computed generation probabilities with a VDJ recombination model fitted to out-of-frame rearrangements, and checked the results against IGoR. Hypergeometric tests were used in a later analysis to score TCR-TCR, TCR-HLA and TCR-CMV co-occurrence, with a repertoire-size bias correction applied to the TCR pairs. A later analysis estimated false discovery rates by permuting HLA or CMV assignments 20 times. In a later analysis, co-occurring TCRs were grouped with DBSCAN, and TCRdist sequence similarity was added when clustering was performed within HLA-allele-positive subsets. Repertoires with fewer than 30,000 or more than 120,000 public chains were left out of co-occurrence clustering, as were four to six repertoires with anomalous nucleotide sharing. TCRdb provides this immuneACCESS table in a form limited to in-frame rearrangements. Some clones are lacking; in checked studies, under half of them reflect an unresolved V gene, and why the rest are absent is not known. The V and J calls and clone size were taken over from that table, and D and trimming were inferred from the DNA. The sample table records about 190,000 clones; roughly 90% of these occur just once. The ten most abundant clones make up less than 0.4% of the sample.

In total, fewer than 750 healthy bone marrow donors made up the cohort. Cohort members were all nominally healthy when sampled, although unrecorded immune exposures were likely present. The donor was CMV seronegative and belonged to the group of over 300 seronegative cohort members. Every donor gave a peripheral blood sample, and the peripheral blood mononuclear cells from that sample were used for TCR beta sequencing. The Qiagen DNeasy Blood Extraction Kit was used to extract genomic DNA from the blood cell samples. The sample taken for sequencing was PBMCs. This clonotype originated in a woman aged 30 to 39 in good health and CMV-seronegative.

The CDR3 here reads CSARDYPAQHF. The DNA sequence is TGCAGTGCTAGAGATTACCCGGCCCAGCATTTT. The chain couples TRBV20-1 to TRBJ1-5; no D gene is confidently identified. V lost 0 bases and J lost 11 bases; the stretch between them is 8 bases long. From the germline V gene (reference sequence), CDR1 is DFQATT and CDR2 is SNEGSKA. The CDR3 starts with the cysteine, ends with the phenylalanine, and has 11 residues. The sequence is cut down to CDR3 DNA, 33 bases in frame from base 1.